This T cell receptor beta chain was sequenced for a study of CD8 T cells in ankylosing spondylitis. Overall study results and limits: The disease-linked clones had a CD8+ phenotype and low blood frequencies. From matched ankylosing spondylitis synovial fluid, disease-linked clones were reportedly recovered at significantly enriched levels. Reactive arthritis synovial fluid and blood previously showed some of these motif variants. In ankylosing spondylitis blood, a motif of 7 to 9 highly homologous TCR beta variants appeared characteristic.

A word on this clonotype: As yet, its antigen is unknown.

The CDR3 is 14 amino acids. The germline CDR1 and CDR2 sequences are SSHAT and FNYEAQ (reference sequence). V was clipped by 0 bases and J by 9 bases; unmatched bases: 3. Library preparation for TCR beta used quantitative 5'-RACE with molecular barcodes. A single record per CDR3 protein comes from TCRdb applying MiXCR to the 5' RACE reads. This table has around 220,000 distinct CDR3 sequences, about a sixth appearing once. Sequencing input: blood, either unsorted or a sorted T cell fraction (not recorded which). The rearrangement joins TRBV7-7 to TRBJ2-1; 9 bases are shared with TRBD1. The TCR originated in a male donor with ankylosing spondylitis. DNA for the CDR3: TGTGCCAGCAGCTTAGCGGGGACAGGGAGTGAGCAGTTCTTC. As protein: CASSLAGTGSEQFF.